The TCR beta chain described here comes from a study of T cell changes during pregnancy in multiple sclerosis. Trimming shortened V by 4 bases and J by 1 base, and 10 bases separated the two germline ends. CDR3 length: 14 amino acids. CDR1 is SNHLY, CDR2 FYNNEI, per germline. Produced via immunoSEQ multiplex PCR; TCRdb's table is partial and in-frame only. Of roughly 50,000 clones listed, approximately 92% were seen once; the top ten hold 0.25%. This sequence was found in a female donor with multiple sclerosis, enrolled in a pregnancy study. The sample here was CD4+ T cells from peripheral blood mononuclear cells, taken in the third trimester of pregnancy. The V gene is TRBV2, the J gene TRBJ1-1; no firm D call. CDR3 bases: TGTGCCAGCAGTGGGGCAGGAAGGAACACTGAAGCTTTCTTT. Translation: CASSGAGRNTEAFF.